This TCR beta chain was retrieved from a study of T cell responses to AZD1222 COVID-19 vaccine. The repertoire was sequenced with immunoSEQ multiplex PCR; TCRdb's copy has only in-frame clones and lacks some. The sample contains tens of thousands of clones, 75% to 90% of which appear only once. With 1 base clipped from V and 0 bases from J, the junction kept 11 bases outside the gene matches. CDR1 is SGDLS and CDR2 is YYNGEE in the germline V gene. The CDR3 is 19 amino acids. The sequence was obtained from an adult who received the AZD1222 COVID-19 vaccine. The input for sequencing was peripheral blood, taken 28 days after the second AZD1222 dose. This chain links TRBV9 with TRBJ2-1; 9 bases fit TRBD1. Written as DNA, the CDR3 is TGTGCCAGCAGCGTAATTGGAGGGACAGGGATTAGCTCCTACAATGAGCAGTTCTTC. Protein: CASSVIGGTGISSYNEQFF.